The 14 T cell receptor beta chains below were found in one sample sequenced in a study of cytomegalovirus exposure and HLA in healthy donors. PCR primers comprised 60 Vbeta and 13 Jbeta primers. The table came from immunoSEQ multiplex PCR; TCRdb's copy has only in-frame clones and leaves some out. The sample carries some 150,000 clones, nearly 80% recorded once. Sequencing was performed on PBMCs. The receptor source for this set is a woman under 40 in good health and CMV-seronegative.

This chain connects TRBV6-5 to TRBJ2-3; possibly TRBD1 for D (6 bases). The germline V gene has CDR1 MNHEY and CDR2 SVGAGI. The V and J ends lost 8 bases and 0 bases respectively, with 12 bases between them. This CDR3 comprises 14 residues. This CDR3 reads CASQGTVSTDTQYF. The CDR3 nucleotides are TGTGCCAGCCAGGGGACGGTTAGCACAGATACGCAGTATTTT.

A few counts support this clone. This chain joins TRBV6-1 and TRBJ1-3; D is undetermined. This CDR3 comprises 16 residues. Germline V CDR1 and CDR2: MNHNS, SASEGT. Trimming stripped 2 bases from V and 6 bases from J, with 17 bases between. In nucleotides, the CDR3 is TGTGCCAGCAGTGAACTTCCGAGTGGCGGGTCAAACACCATATATTTT. The encoded protein is CASSELPSGGSNTIYF.

This clone turned up a few times. The gene calls are TRBV7-2 and TRBJ1-1; possibly TRBD1 for D (5 bases). Germline-derived CDR1 and CDR2 are SGHTA and FQGNSA. The germline V and J ends were trimmed by 5 bases and 1 base, with 17 bases remaining between them. There are 16 residues in the CDR3. The CDR3 sequence is CASSLKVGHGNTEAFF. CDR3 nucleotide sequence: TGTGCCAGCAGCCTGAAAGTTGGACATGGGAACACTGAAGCTTTCTTT.

This chain joins TRBV9 and TRBJ1-2; 9 positions match TRBD1. J lost 2 bases, V lost 3 bases, and 5 bases had no gene match. CDR3 length equals 15 residues. Germline CDR1 reads SGDLS; CDR2 reads YYNGEE. The CDR3 loop reads CASSAGGQGNYGYTF. The DNA for the CDR3 is TGTGCCAGCAGCGCTGGGGGACAGGGAAACTATGGCTACACCTTC.

The table lists this clone with a count of one. The CDR3 DNA is TGTGCCAGCAGCCAAATTTTACAGGGGGCAGCTTTCTTT. It specifies CASSQILQGAAFF. The chain couples TRBV14 to TRBJ1-1; 9 bases are shared with TRBD1. V lost 2 bases and J lost 10; bases outside the gene matches: 5. This CDR3 is 13 amino acids long. Looked up from germline, CDR1 is SGHDN and CDR2 is FVKESK.

This clone was counted only a few times. The V call is TRBV7-6, the J call TRBJ1-1; TRBD1 is a possible D gene (5 bases). The CDR3 is 17 amino acids. Per the germline V gene, CDR1 is SGHVS and CDR2 is FNYEAQ. V gave up 1 base and J gave up 2 bases, with 17 bases separating them. Here the CDR3 reads CASSLEGASAANTEAFF. Written as DNA, the CDR3 is TGTGCCAGCAGCTTAGAAGGGGCTTCCGCCGCTAACACTGAAGCTTTCTTT.

The chain uses TRBV5-6 and TRBJ2-7; the match to TRBD1 covers 7 bases. The J segment lost 6 bases and the V segment lost 1 base, leaving 4 bases of the junction unmatched. The CDR3 length is 13 residues. CDR1 and CDR2 from the germline V gene are SGHDT and YYEEEE. The CDR3 loop is CASSLFQGVEQYF. The CDR3, as DNA: TGTGCCAGCAGCTTGTTTCAGGGGGTCGAGCAGTACTTC.

This clone was recorded once. The rearrangement joins TRBV2 to TRBJ1-5; D is unclear. V shed 6 bases and J shed 5 bases, with 11 bases lying between them. CDR1 is SNHLY and CDR2 is FYNNEI in the germline V gene. The length of the CDR3 is 13 residues. The CDR3 sequence is CASRRDYDQPQHF. CDR3 sequence (DNA): TGTGCCAGCAGGAGGGATTACGATCAGCCCCAGCATTTT.

The rearrangement joins TRBV7-9 to TRBJ1-5; D perhaps matches TRBD1 (5 bases). Germline loops: CDR1 SEHNR, CDR2 FQNEAQ (reference sequence). The CDR3 is 14 residues long. Trimming took 2 bases from V and 6 from J, leaving 11 bases between them. The chain's CDR3 is CASSLSGGSQPQHF. The CDR3 nucleotides are TGTGCCAGCAGCTTATCCGGGGGGAGTCAGCCCCAGCATTTT.

A single count supports this clone. A read error may account for a junction end that differs from germline. The rearrangement joins TRBV7-9 to TRBJ1-1; D is unresolved. The CDR3 has 12 amino acids. Germline lookup yields CDR1 SEHNR and CDR2 FQNEAQ (reference sequence). The chain's CDR3 is CSSSSGSSEAFF. CDR3 nucleotides: TGTTCCAGCAGTTCGGGTTCCAGTGAAGCTTTCTTT.

The chain uses TRBV6-1 and TRBJ1-2; the D gene is possibly TRBD1 (5 bases). This CDR3 is built from 15 residues. Trimming removed 4 bases at V and 3 bases at J, with 15 bases between. The V gene's germline CDR1 is MNHNS and CDR2 SASEGT. The CDR3 DNA is TGTGCCAGCAGTGCGACAGCGACCAATTACTATGGCTACACCTTC. This sequence encodes CASSATATNYYGYTF.

This chain connects TRBV27 to TRBJ2-5; 9 bases are shared with TRBD2. The CDR3 sequence is 18 residues long. The germline gives CDR1 MNHEY, CDR2 SMNVEV (reference sequence). Losses at the gene ends were 7 bases for V and 1 base for J; bases not matched to a gene: 16. CDR3: CASKAVTAGGPAQETQYF. The CDR3, as DNA: TGTGCCAGCAAAGCAGTCACGGCGGGGGGGCCGGCCCAAGAGACCCAGTACTTC.

The chain combines TRBV5-1 with TRBJ2-5; 16 nucleotides agree with TRBD2. The junction had 3 bases not matched to a gene; V was cut back by 4 bases and J by 3 bases. CDR1 and CDR2 (germline): SGHRS, YFSETQ. The CDR3 contains 16 residues. CDR3 nucleotide sequence: TGCGCCAGCAGCCCTGGGACTAGCGGGGGGGAAGAGACCCAGTACTTC. Its protein product is CASSPGTSGGEETQYF.

This sequence joins TRBV2 and TRBJ1-2; maybe TRBD1 (6 bases). This CDR3 is 14 amino acids long. Per the germline V gene, CDR1 is SNHLY and CDR2 is FYNNEI. Deletions cut 4 bases from V and 4 bases from J, with 13 bases between. CDR3 sequence (DNA): TGTGCCAGCAGTGTTGGGCAGGGGAGCTATGGCTACACCTTC. Protein sequence: CASSVGQGSYGYTF.